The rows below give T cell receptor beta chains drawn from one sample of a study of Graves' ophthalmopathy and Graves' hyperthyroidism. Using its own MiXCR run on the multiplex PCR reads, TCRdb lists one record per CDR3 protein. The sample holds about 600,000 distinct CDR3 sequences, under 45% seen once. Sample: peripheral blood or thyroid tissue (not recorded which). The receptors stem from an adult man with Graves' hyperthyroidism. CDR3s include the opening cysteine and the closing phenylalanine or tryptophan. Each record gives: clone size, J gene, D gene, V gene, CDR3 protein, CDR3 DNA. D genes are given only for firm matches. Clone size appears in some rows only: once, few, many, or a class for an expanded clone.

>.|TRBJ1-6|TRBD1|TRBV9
CASSASPGQGNSPLHF
TGTGCCAGCAGCGCGTCCCCGGGACAGGGCAATTCACCCCTCCACTTT
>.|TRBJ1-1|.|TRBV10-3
CAISESWETEAFF
TGTGCCATCAGTGAGTCATGGGAAACTGAAGCTTTCTTT
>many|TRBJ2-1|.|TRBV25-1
CASSEPISSYNEQFF
TGTGCCAGCAGTGAGCCAATAAGCTCCTACAATGAGCAGTTCTTC
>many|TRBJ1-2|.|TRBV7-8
CASSLAGPMGYTF
TGTGCCAGCAGCTTAGCCGGGCCGATGGGCTACACCTTC
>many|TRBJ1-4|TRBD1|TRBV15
CATSRAGTGVEKLFF
TGTGCCACCAGCAGAGCTGGGACAGGGGTTGAAAAACTGTTTTTT
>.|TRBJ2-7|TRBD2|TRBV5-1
CASSLVKGTSGGTYEQYF
TGCGCCAGCAGCTTGGTCAAGGGGACTAGCGGGGGTACCTACGAGCAGTACTTC
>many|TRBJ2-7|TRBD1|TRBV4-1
CASSNGQGFSYEQYF
TGCGCCAGCAGCAACGGACAGGGGTTCTCCTACGAGCAGTACTTC
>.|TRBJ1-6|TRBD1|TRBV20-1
CSASPDRVTSPLHF
TGCAGTGCTAGCCCGGACAGGGTAACGTCACCCCTCCACTTT
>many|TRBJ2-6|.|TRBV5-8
CASSYRDGANVLTF
TGTGCCAGCAGCTACAGGGATGGGGCCAACGTCCTGACTTTC
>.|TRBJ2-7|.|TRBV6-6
CASSAGYYEQYF
TGTGCCAGCAGCGCAGGGTACTACGAGCAGTACTTC
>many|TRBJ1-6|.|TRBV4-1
CASSRLQGSRGSPLHF
TGCGCCAGCAGCCGCTTACAGGGTTCACGGGGTTCACCCCTCCACTTT
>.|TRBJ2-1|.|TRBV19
CASSILLYNEQFF
TGTGCCAGTAGCATACTCTTATACAATGAGCAGTTCTTC
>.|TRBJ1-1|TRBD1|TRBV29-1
CSVGTGTGNTEAFF
TGCAGCGTTGGTACCGGGACAGGGAACACTGAAGCTTTCTTT
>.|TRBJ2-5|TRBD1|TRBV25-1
CASSARGTGGSSETQYF
TGTGCCAGCAGTGCTAGAGGGACAGGGGGAAGTTCAGAGACCCAGTACTTC
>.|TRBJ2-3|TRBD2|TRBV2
CASTLLGGTSTDTQYF
TGTGCCAGCACCCTCCTGGGGGGGACTAGTACAGATACGCAGTATTTT
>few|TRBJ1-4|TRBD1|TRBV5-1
CASSLGSTGGIEKLFF
TGCGCCAGCAGCTTGGGATCCACAGGGGGCATTGAAAAACTGTTTTTT
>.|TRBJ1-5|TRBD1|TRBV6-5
CASSSSTGGTNQPQHF
TGTGCCAGCAGTTCATCTACAGGGGGTACCAATCAGCCCCAGCATTTT
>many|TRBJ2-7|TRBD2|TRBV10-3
CAISESRLAGDEQYF
TGTGCCATCAGTGAGTCCCGGCTAGCGGGAGACGAGCAGTACTTC
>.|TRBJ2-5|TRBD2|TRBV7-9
CASSFREGIETQYF
TGTGCCAGCAGCTTCCGGGAGGGAATAGAGACCCAGTACTTC
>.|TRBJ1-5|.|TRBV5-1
CASSLLGLENQPQHF
TGCGCCAGCAGCTTGTTAGGGCTAGAGAACCAGCCCCAGCATTTT
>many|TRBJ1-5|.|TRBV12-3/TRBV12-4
CASSLGRVDQPQHF
TGTGCCAGCAGTTTGGGCCGGGTCGATCAGCCCCAGCATTTT
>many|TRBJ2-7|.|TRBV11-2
CASSLRSRMYF
TGTGCCAGCAGCTTGCGGTCCAGGATGTACTTC
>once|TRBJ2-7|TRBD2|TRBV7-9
CASSSQTSGRAYEQYF
TGTGCCAGCAGTTCGCAGACTAGCGGGAGGGCCTACGAGCAGTACTTC
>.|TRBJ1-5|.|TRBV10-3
CAISESFGGSNQPQHF
TGTGCCATCAGTGAGTCGTTTGGGGGAAGCAATCAGCCCCAGCATTTT
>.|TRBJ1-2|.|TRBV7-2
CASSLDSRLYGYTF
TGTGCCAGCAGCTTAGATAGTAGGCTCTATGGCTACACCTTC
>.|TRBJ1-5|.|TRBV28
CASSENGGQPQHF
TGTGCCAGCAGTGAGAACGGGGGCCAGCCCCAGCATTTT
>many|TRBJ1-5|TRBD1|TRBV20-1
CSARDRVGQPQHF
TGCAGTGCTAGGGACAGGGTCGGGCAGCCCCAGCATTTT
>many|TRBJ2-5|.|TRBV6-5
CASSVGDSETQYF
TGTGCCAGCAGCGTCGGGGATTCGGAGACCCAGTACTTC
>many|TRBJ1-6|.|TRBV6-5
CASSYSTGFPALHF
TGTGCCAGCAGTTACTCGACAGGATTCCCGGCCCTCCACTTT
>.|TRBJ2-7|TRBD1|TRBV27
CASSFRGREQYF
TGTGCCAGCAGTTTCAGGGGGCGCGAGCAGTACTTC
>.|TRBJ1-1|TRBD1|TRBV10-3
CAITPGQGTNTEAFF
TGTGCCATCACCCCGGGACAGGGGACGAACACTGAAGCTTTCTTT
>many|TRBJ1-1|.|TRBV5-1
CASSLVSGEAFF
TGCGCCAGCAGCTTGGTGAGTGGGGAAGCTTTCTTT
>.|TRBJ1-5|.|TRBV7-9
CASSSSVAGEPQHF
TGTGCCAGCAGCTCTAGTGTCGCCGGGGAGCCCCAGCATTTT
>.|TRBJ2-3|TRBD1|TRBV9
CASSEIPTGLGTDTQYF
TGTGCCAGCAGCGAAATACCGACAGGGTTGGGCACAGATACGCAGTATTTT
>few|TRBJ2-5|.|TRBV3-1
CASSQDKGYQETQYF
TGTGCCAGCAGCCAAGATAAGGGTTACCAAGAGACCCAGTACTTC
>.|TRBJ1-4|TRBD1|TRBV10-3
CAISESGQGDEKLFF
TGTGCCATCAGTGAGTCAGGACAGGGGGATGAAAAACTGTTTTTT
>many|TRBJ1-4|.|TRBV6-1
CASSAGRGNEKLFF
TGTGCCAGCAGTGCCGGGAGGGGTAATGAAAAACTGTTTTTT
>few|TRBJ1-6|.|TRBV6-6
CASSDLGSNNSPLHF
TGTGCCAGCAGTGATCTTGGCAGCAATAATTCACCCCTCCACTTT
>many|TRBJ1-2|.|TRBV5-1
CASSLDLKLSGYTF
TGCGCCAGCAGCTTAGATTTGAAGTTGAGTGGCTACACCTTC
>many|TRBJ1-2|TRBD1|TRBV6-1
CASSETTGGSYGYTF
TGTGCCAGCAGTGAAACCACAGGGGGCTCCTATGGCTACACCTTC
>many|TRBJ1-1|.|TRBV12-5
CAMSSEAFF
TGTGCTATGTCCAGTGAAGCTTTCTTT